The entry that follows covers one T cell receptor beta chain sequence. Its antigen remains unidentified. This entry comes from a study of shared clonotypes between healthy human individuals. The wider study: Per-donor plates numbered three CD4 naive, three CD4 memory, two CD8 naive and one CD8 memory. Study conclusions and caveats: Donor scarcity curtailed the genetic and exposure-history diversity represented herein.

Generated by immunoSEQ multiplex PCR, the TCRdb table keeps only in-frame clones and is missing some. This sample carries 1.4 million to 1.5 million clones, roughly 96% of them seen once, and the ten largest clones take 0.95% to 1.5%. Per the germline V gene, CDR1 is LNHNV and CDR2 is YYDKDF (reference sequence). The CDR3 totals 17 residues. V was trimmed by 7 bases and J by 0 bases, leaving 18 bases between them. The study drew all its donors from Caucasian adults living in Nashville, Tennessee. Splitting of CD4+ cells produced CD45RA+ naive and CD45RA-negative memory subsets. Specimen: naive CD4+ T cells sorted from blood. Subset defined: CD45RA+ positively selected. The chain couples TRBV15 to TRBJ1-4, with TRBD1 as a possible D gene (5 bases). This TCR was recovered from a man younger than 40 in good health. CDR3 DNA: TGTGCCACCACCCCCCGGGGCAGGACTGCAACTAATGAAAAACTGTTTTTT. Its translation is CATTPRGRTATNEKLFF.